The 27 T cell receptor beta chains below were found in one sample sequenced in a study of human T cells and chemical hapten exposure. The time point here: pre-sensitization, week 0. The treatment: therapeutic diphenylcyclopropenone sensitization with weekly scalp DPC. The total RNA was obtained from whole blood that was not fractionated. Using its own MiXCR run on the RACE reads, TCRdb lists one record per CDR3 protein. The table includes under 40,000 distinct CDR3 sequences, around a tenth detected once. Sample: whole blood, taken in connection with sensitization to the hapten diphenylcyclopropenone (DPC). All receptors derive from a man aged 45-65 years with alopecia areata. Some clones in this sample may be carry-over from other donors' samples.

In its sample, this clonotype was seen many times. The chain joins TRBV28 to TRBJ2-7; D is ambiguous. Trimming took off 5 bases at V and 2 bases at J, with 7 bases between the two ends. The CDR3 sequence is 12 residues long. Germline loops: CDR1 MDHEN, CDR2 SYDVKM. CDR3 region: CASSLPPYEQYF. The DNA of the CDR3 is TGTGCCAGCAGTCTTCCTCCCTACGAGCAGTACTTC.

This clonotype was detected many times. The CDR3 here is CASKLQWGAGNIQYF. In nucleotides, the CDR3 is TGTGCCAGCAAGCTCCAGTGGGGGGCTGGAAACATTCAGTACTTC. The chain joins TRBV6-1 to TRBJ2-4; D may match TRBD1 or TRBD2 (6 bases each). Trimming took 7 bases from V and 6 from J, leaving 19 bases between them. The length of the CDR3 is 15 residues. The germline V gene has CDR1 MNHNS and CDR2 SASEGT.

This chain uses TRBV10-3 with TRBJ2-7; D is unclear. Trimming cost V 3 bases and J 5 bases, with 8 bases left between them. CDR1 is ENHRY and CDR2 is SYGVKD in the germline V gene. CDR3 size: 12 residues. The CDR3 DNA reads TGTGCCATCAGTGACCGGGCTGACGAGCAGTACTTC. Amino acids: CAISDRADEQYF.

Many counts were recorded for this clonotype. The chain recombines TRBV29-1 with TRBJ2-5, with 7 positions matching TRBD1. The CDR3 sequence is 11 residues long. From germline, CDR1 is SQVTM and CDR2 ANQGSEA. V shed 8 bases and J 4 bases; nucleotides not matched to a gene: 4. The CDR3 here is CSPRQGETQYF. CDR3 coding DNA: TGCAGCCCCCGACAGGGAGAGACCCAGTACTTC.

This clonotype was seen a handful of times. This chain uses TRBV10-3 with TRBJ2-7; a weak D match, TRBD2 (5 bases). Between the trimmed V and J ends, which lost 5 bases and 2 bases, there was a span of 13 bases. This CDR3 has 14 amino acids. CDR1 and CDR2 from the germline V gene are ENHRY and SYGVKD. The CDR3 sequence: CAISHSDGTYEQYF. In DNA form, the CDR3 reads TGTGCCATCAGTCATTCGGACGGGACCTACGAGCAGTACTTC.

This clonotype came up many times. The V call is TRBV7-2, the J call TRBJ2-7; 10 bases agree with TRBD2. This CDR3 comprises 14 residues. CDR1 and CDR2 from the germline V gene are SGHTA and FQGNSA. The ends lost 0 bases at V and 7 bases at J; junction bases unmatched: 3. The CDR3 bases are TGTGCCAGCAGCTTAGCACTAGCGGGATTAGAGCAGTACTTC. Protein: CASSLALAGLEQYF.

The sample holds many counts of this clonotype. V usage is TRBV20-1 and J usage is TRBJ2-1; 10 nucleotides agree with TRBD2. The CDR3 is 15 residues long. The V gene's germline CDR1 is DFQATT and CDR2 SNEGSKA (reference sequence). The junction had 7 bases not matched to a gene; V was cut back by 0 bases and J by 8 bases. CDR3 protein: CSARDLAGVFDEQFF. Written as DNA, the CDR3 is TGCAGTGCTAGAGACCTAGCGGGAGTTTTCGATGAGCAGTTCTTC.

This clonotype was picked up many times. The rearrangement uses TRBV6-2 or TRBV6-3 and TRBJ1-4; 7 bases fit TRBD1. There are 14 residues in the CDR3. Germline V gives CDR1 MNHEY, CDR2 SVGEGT. V lost 1 base and J lost 8; bases outside the gene matches: 4. The CDR3 sequence is CASSYWTGPEKLFF. The CDR3, as DNA: TGTGCCAGCAGTTACTGGACAGGTCCAGAAAAACTGTTTTTT.

This clonotype showed up many times. The genes are TRBV10-1 and TRBJ2-1, with a weak D call TRBD2 (6 bases). The V and J ends lost 7 bases and 5 bases respectively, with 15 bases between them. This CDR3 region has 14 residues. CDR1 is WNHNN and CDR2 is SYGVQD in the germline V gene (reference sequence). The CDR3 protein is CASNRYPGDNEQFF. The CDR3 coding sequence is TGCGCCAGCAATCGATATCCGGGAGACAATGAGCAGTTCTTC.

This clonotype has at least ten counts. The CDR3 reads CASSLWREGSYEQYF. CDR3 DNA: TGTGCCAGCAGTCTCTGGCGGGAGGGCTCCTACGAGCAGTACTTC. This chain uses TRBV25-1 with TRBJ2-7; 9 positions match TRBD2. The CDR3 totals 15 residues. CDR1 and CDR2 (germline): MGHDK, SYGVNS. The junction had 5 bases not matched to a gene; V was cut back by 5 bases and J by 0 bases.

The chain links TRBV25-1 to TRBJ2-1, with 8 positions matching TRBD2. J lost 7 bases, V lost 5 bases, and 7 bases had no gene match. Germline V CDR1 and CDR2: MGHDK, SYGVNS. This CDR3 has 14 residues. CDR3 sequence reads: CASSPRTSMNEQFF. In DNA, the CDR3 is TGTGCCAGCAGTCCCAGGACTAGCATGAATGAGCAGTTCTTC.

This clonotype was seen at least ten times. The rearrangement links TRBV12-2 to TRBJ2-6; TRBD1, the table's D call, lacks a check against the DNA. TRBV12-2 is a documented pseudogene. The CDR3 totals 22 residues. The DNA for the CDR3 is TGTGCAAGTCGCTTATCCCCCCGGCCAGGGGCATTCTTAACCCCTGGGGCCAACGTCCTGACTTTC. Translation: CASRLSPRPGAFLTPGANVLTF.

This clonotype was detected ten times or more. CDR3 DNA sequence: TGTGCCAGCAGCTCCCACGGGGGATCTCGGGAGCAGTACTTC. Its protein is CASSSHGGSREQYF. The V and J genes are TRBV27 and TRBJ2-7, with D maybe TRBD2 (6 bases). CDR3 size: 14 residues. Germline-derived CDR1 and CDR2 are MNHEY and SMNVEV (reference sequence). V lost 6 bases, J lost 7 bases, and 19 bases lay in between.

This clonotype was counted once. A much larger clone lies one base from this, so it may be a read error. As the CDR3 is not closed by the conserved phenylalanine or tryptophan, this likely results from a read error. This CDR3 reads CASSPASISGSRSEQFS. CDR3 coding DNA: TGCGCCAGCAGCCCCGCTTCTATTAGCGGGAGCCGTAGTGAGCAGTTCTCC. The chain uses TRBV5-1 and TRBJ2-1; 9 bases fit TRBD2. V dropped 4 bases and J dropped 9; count of bases not matched to a gene: 17. This CDR3 spans 17 amino acids. Germline V gene lookup returns CDR1 SGHRS and CDR2 YFSETQ.

This clonotype came up a few times. J is TRBJ1-2 and V is TRBV18; D perhaps matches TRBD1 (6 bases). Trimming removed 1 base at V and 2 bases at J, with 17 bases between. The CDR3 has 17 residues. Germline V gene sequence: CDR1 KGHSH, CDR2 LQKENI. The CDR3 loop reads CASSPLGARNPNYGYTF. CDR3 nucleotides: TGTGCCAGCTCACCACTGGGGGCAAGGAACCCGAACTATGGCTACACCTTC. Using reference TRBV18 and TRBJ1-2 for the parts outside the CDR3, the full variable domain is NAGVMQNPRHLVRRRGQEARLRCSPMKGHSHVYWYRQLPEEGLKFMVYLQKENIIDESGMPKERFSAEFPKEGPSILRIQQVVRGDSAAYFCASSPLGARNPNYGYTFGSGTRLTVV.

In this sample, this clonotype turned up a few times. The chain carries TRBV29-1 and TRBJ2-2; D tentatively fits TRBD1 or TRBD2 (5 bases each). This CDR3 contains 14 residues. CDR1 is SQVTM and CDR2 is ANQGSEA in the germline V gene. Trimming pared 6 bases from V and 13 bases from J, leaving 24 bases between. CDR3 sequence reads: CSVRDLVFDGRLFF. The CDR3 region has the DNA TGCAGCGTGAGGGACCTGGTGTTCGATGGTCGGCTGTTTTTT.

This clonotype was picked up a small number of times. The chain links TRBV10-1 to TRBJ2-7, with D unresolved. Germline V gene sequence: CDR1 WNHNN, CDR2 SYGVQD (reference sequence). The CDR3 consists of 13 residues. Trimming removed 3 bases from V and 1 base from J, with 7 bases in between. CDR3 sequence: CASSDWGSYEQYF. Written as DNA, the CDR3 is TGCGCCAGCAGTGACTGGGGATCCTACGAGCAGTACTTC.

This clonotype appeared many times. This chain uses TRBV28 with TRBJ2-3, with 8 bases that match TRBD1. CDR1 and CDR2 from the germline V gene are MDHEN and SYDVKM. CDR3 length: 15 residues. Germline trimming cut 3 bases from V and 1 base from J; bases unmatched to any gene: 3. CDR3 in amino acids: CASSLPGQGTDTQYF. The CDR3 DNA follows: TGTGCCAGCAGTTTGCCGGGACAGGGCACAGATACGCAGTATTTT.

A remark on this clonotype: Being one base from a much bigger clone, this may be a read error. The gene calls are TRBV7-3 and TRBJ1-1; the match to TRBD1 covers 8 bases. J lost 3 bases, V lost 6 bases, and 9 bases had no gene match. The CDR3 consists of 15 residues. Germline V CDR1 and CDR2: SGHTA, FQGTGA. For the CDR3, the DNA is TGTGCCAGCAGAACGACAGGGGCCAAGTACACTGAAGCTTTCTTT. Translation gives CASRTTGAKYTEAFF.

This clonotype was detected many times. The chain links TRBV20-1 to TRBJ1-1, with D perhaps matching TRBD1 (6 bases). Trimming stripped 0 bases from V and 2 bases from J, with 10 bases between. The CDR3 totals 14 residues. Looked up from germline, CDR1 is DFQATT and CDR2 is SNEGSKA (reference sequence). The CDR3, as DNA: TGCAGTGCTAGAGATTGGGACACCAACACTGAAGCTTTCTTT. It is translated as CSARDWDTNTEAFF.

The sample holds many counts of this clonotype. This chain joins TRBV23-1 and TRBJ1-6; D ambiguous. TRBV23-1 is an ORF, and what it does is uncertain. The CDR3 is made up of 16 amino acids. Trimming took off 2 bases at V and 5 bases at J, with 13 bases between the two ends. As DNA, the CDR3 is TGCGCCAGCAGTCAAGGGCGGGGTTGCGATAATTCACCCCTCCACTTT. Translated: CASSQGRGCDNSPLHF.

CDR3 coding DNA: TGTGCCAGCAGTTTAGTCAGGGGGATGTACAATGAGCAGTTCTTC. Translated, it gives CASSLVRGMYNEQFF. This rearrangement joins TRBV28 to TRBJ2-1, with TRBD1 matching over 7 bases. The germline CDR1 and CDR2 sequences are MDHEN and SYDVKM. J lost 4 bases, V lost 2 bases, and 5 bases had no gene match. CDR3 length: 15 residues.

This clonotype was seen only a few times. The genes are TRBV3-1 and TRBJ1-2; D is unclear. V lost 3 bases and J 1 base, leaving 9 bases between the germline ends. CDR3 length: 14 amino acids. CDR1 and CDR2 from the germline V gene are LGHDT and YNNKEL (reference sequence). CDR3 residues: CASSQDTVNYGYTF. The CDR3 DNA reads TGTGCCAGCAGCCAGGATACAGTTAACTATGGCTACACCTTC.

The table lists this clonotype with a few counts. V is TRBV6-2 or TRBV6-3 and J is TRBJ2-5; 8 positions agree with TRBD1. The CDR3 length is 15 residues. Per germline, CDR1 MNHEY and CDR2 SVGEGT. J lost 5 bases, V lost 5 bases, and 10 bases had no gene match. CDR3 sequence reads: CASSPGQVARETQYF. CDR3 in DNA: TGTGCCAGCAGTCCGGGACAGGTTGCAAGGGAGACCCAGTACTTC.

This clonotype has ten or more counts. The chain joins TRBV28 to TRBJ2-5, with 9 bases matching TRBD1. The CDR3 is made up of 17 amino acids. J gave up 4 bases and V 4 bases, and 13 bases lay outside the gene matches. The germline V gene encodes CDR1 MDHEN and CDR2 SYDVKM. CDR3 nucleotides: TGTGCCAGCAGTTCTTATCGGGGACAGGGCGGGCGAGAGACCCAGTACTTC. Encoded protein: CASSSYRGQGGRETQYF.

Regarding this clonotype: Just one base apart from a much larger clone, this may be a read error. This is likely a read error, given that the CDR3 carries no conserved phenylalanine or tryptophan at its end. The V gene is TRBV10-2, the J gene TRBJ2-5; D is unresolved. The CDR3 spans 13 residues. The germline gives CDR1 WSHSY, CDR2 SAAADI. V was trimmed by 5 bases and J by 5 bases, leaving 12 bases between them. The CDR3 nucleotides are TGCGCCAGCAGTAGTAGGCCCCAGGAGACCCAGTACCTC. Protein sequence: CASSSRPQETQYL.

This clonotype showed up just a few times. The chain is built from TRBV29-1 and TRBJ1-4, with 9 positions matching TRBD1. The CDR3 has 14 amino acids. With V trimmed by 1 base and J by 4 bases, 1 base remained unmatched. Germline CDR1 is SQVTM and CDR2 is ANQGSEA. The CDR3 loop reads CSVEGTGDNEKLFF. CDR3 nucleotides: TGCAGCGTTGAAGGGACAGGGGATAATGAAAAACTGTTTTTT.